Each of the 26 T cell receptor beta chains below was sequenced from the same sample in a study of cytomegalovirus exposure and HLA in healthy donors. In the PCR, 60 Vbeta and 13 Jbeta primers were used. Here immunoSEQ multiplex PCR was the method, and the copy in TCRdb shows in-frame clones only, minus some. The table includes 95,000 to 110,000 clones, 70% to 85% detected once. Sequenced input: PBMCs. Receptor source: a woman under 30 in good health and CMV-seropositive.

This chain connects TRBV4-1 to TRBJ2-4, with 13 positions matching TRBD2. The CDR3 is made up of 19 amino acids. CDR1 MGHRA and CDR2 YSYEKL come from the germline V gene. V was clipped by 4 bases and J by 2 bases; unmatched bases: 11. This chain's CDR3 is CASSPWTSGRSWTKNIQYF. The CDR3 coding sequence is TGCGCCAGCAGCCCGTGGACTAGCGGGAGATCGTGGACCAAAAACATTCAGTACTTC.

The gene calls are TRBV9 and TRBJ2-1; the D gene is possibly TRBD2 (6 bases). Germline V CDR1 and CDR2: SGDLS, YYNGEE. This CDR3 spans 14 amino acids. With 2 bases removed from V and 2 bases from J, the gap between germline ends came to 8 bases. The CDR3 loop reads CASSVGGTYNEQFF. CDR3 bases: TGTGCCAGCAGCGTTGGCGGGACCTACAATGAGCAGTTCTTC. Variable domain in full (rest from reference TRBV9 and TRBJ2-1): DSGVTQTPKHLITATGQRVTLRCSPRSGDLSVYWYQQSLDQGLQFLIQYYNGEERAKGNILERFSAQQFPDLHSELNLSSLELGDSALYFCASSVGGTYNEQFFGPGTRLTVL.

The chain couples TRBV6-5 to TRBJ2-7, with 11 bases aligning to TRBD2. CDR1 and CDR2 (germline): MNHEY, SVGAGI. The CDR3 spans 14 residues. Trimming removed 6 bases from V and 6 bases from J; junction bases left unmatched: 7. The CDR3: CASRRLAGGGEQYF. For the CDR3, the DNA is TGTGCCAGCAGACGTCTAGCGGGGGGCGGCGAGCAGTACTTC.

This clone was seen once. The chain carries TRBV30 and TRBJ2-7; TRBD2 matches 9 bases. Germline V lookup: CDR1 GTSNPN, CDR2 SVGIG (reference sequence). V trimming: 8 bases; J trimming: 0 bases; junction bases outside the gene matches: 5. This CDR3 region has 13 residues. DNA for the CDR3: TGTGCCGGGGAGCGGGAGGTCTCCTACGAGCAGTACTTC. Translated: CAGEREVSYEQYF. Together with reference TRBV30 and TRBJ2-7, the CDR3 gives the full variable domain: SQTIHQWPATLVQPVGSPLSLECTVEGTSNPNLYWYRQAAGRGLQLLFYSVGIGQISSEVPQNLSASRPQDRQFILSSKKLLLSDSGFYLCAGEREVSYEQYFGPGTRLTVT.

This clone showed up just once. The chain employs TRBV2 and TRBJ2-1; TRBD2 aligns across 10 bases. CDR1 and CDR2 from the germline V gene are SNHLY and FYNNEI. With 6 bases clipped from V and 3 bases from J, the junction kept 2 bases outside the gene matches. This CDR3 is 14 amino acids long. Here the CDR3 reads CASRGTSVYNEQFF. CDR3 in DNA: TGTGCCAGCAGGGGGACTAGCGTCTACAATGAGCAGTTCTTC.

CDR3: CASSQTGTTEAFF. The CDR3 DNA sequence: TGCGCCAGCAGCCAAACAGGGACCACTGAAGCTTTCTTT. The genes are TRBV4-1 and TRBJ1-1; tentatively, D is TRBD1 (6 bases). The CDR3 contains 13 residues. Germline loops: CDR1 MGHRA, CDR2 YSYEKL. Trimming cost V 2 bases and J 4 bases, with 8 bases left between them.

As DNA, the CDR3 is TGCAGCGGCTGGACAGGGAGGGGCTACACCTTC. This codes for CSGWTGRGYTF. The chain combines TRBV29-1 with TRBJ1-2; 8 bases align to TRBD1. In germline, CDR1 is SQVTM, CDR2 ANQGSEA. Germline trimming cut 7 bases from V and 8 bases from J; bases unmatched to any gene: 6. CDR3 length equals 11 residues. The full variable domain, its missing parts supplied by reference TRBV29-1 and TRBJ1-2, is SAVISQKPSRDICQRGTSLTIQCQVDSQVTMMFWYRQQPGQSLTLIATANQGSEATYESGFVIDKFPISRPNLTFSTLTVSNMSPEDSSIYLCSGWTGRGYTFGSGTRLTVV.

The chain carries TRBV10-2 and TRBJ2-1, with 8 bases aligning to TRBD2. This CDR3 has 14 residues. From germline, CDR1 is WSHSY and CDR2 SAAADI. J was trimmed by 7 bases and V by 5 bases; bases with no gene match: 7. The CDR3: CASSLAGFGNEQFF. In DNA, the CDR3 is TGCGCCAGCAGTTTAGCGGGATTCGGAAATGAGCAGTTCTTC.

V gene TRBV7-9 combines with J gene TRBJ1-1; D possibly corresponds to TRBD1 (6 bases). Trimming shortened V by 5 bases and J by 1 base, and 11 bases separated the two germline ends. This CDR3 is 14 amino acids long. Germline CDR1 and CDR2: SEHNR and FQNEAQ (reference sequence). Written as DNA, the CDR3 is TGTGCCAGCAGCCACAGGGCTCAGAACACTGAAGCTTTCTTT. This encodes CASSHRAQNTEAFF.

The gene calls are TRBV11-2 and TRBJ1-1; 7 positions match TRBD1. The trim removed 5 bases at V and 6 bases at J, leaving 9 bases unmatched. Germline V gene data show CDR1 as SGHAT and CDR2 as FQNNGV. This CDR3 is 14 amino acids long. CDR3 sequence: CASSGLTGLAEAFF. CDR3 DNA: TGTGCCAGCAGCGGTCTGACAGGGCTGGCTGAAGCTTTCTTT.

The genes are TRBV11-3 and TRBJ2-3; 8 positions agree with TRBD2. The CDR3 is 15 amino acids. Unmatched junction bases numbered 13, after V lost 11 bases and J lost 3 bases. CDR1 and CDR2 (germline): SGHNT, YENEEA. The CDR3 nucleotides read TGTGCCTCCTCCCAGGGTAGCGGGATTACAGATACGCAGTATTTT. It encodes CASSQGSGITDTQYF.

This clone was observed a few times. This chain joins TRBV2 and TRBJ2-1, with 9 bases that match TRBD2. CDR1 and CDR2 (germline): SNHLY, FYNNEI. This CDR3 contains 13 residues. The ends lost 7 bases at V and 12 bases at J; junction bases unmatched: 10. The CDR3, as DNA: TGTGCCAGCACTCTAGCGGGGACTGGTCCGCAGTTCTTC. Protein sequence: CASTLAGTGPQFF.

This clone was recorded only once. This chain uses TRBV30 with TRBJ1-1, with D possibly matching TRBD1 (6 bases). The V end was cut by 4 bases, the J end by 1 base, with 25 bases between. The CDR3 runs to 18 residues. Germline CDR1 is GTSNPN and CDR2 is SVGIG (reference sequence). CDR3 nucleotide sequence: TGTGCCTGGAAACACCTACTCGGGTTGACAGGAGGGAACACTGAAGCTTTCTTT. This encodes CAWKHLLGLTGGNTEAFF.

The chain joins TRBV29-1 to TRBJ2-3; 8 bases fit TRBD1. The germline V gene has CDR1 SQVTM and CDR2 ANQGSEA. The CDR3 loop spans 14 amino acids. The J segment lost 3 bases and the V segment lost 2 bases, leaving 4 bases of the junction unmatched. DNA for the CDR3: TGCAGCGTTGAACGGACAGGGATTACAGATACGCAGTATTTT. It specifies CSVERTGITDTQYF.

The gene calls are TRBV6-5 and TRBJ1-2, with 10 bases lining up with TRBD1. V shed 2 bases and J 7 bases; nucleotides not matched to a gene: 7. Germline CDR1 and CDR2: MNHEY and SVGAGI. This CDR3 has 15 residues. The CDR3 DNA is TGTGCCAGCAGTTACCGACAGGGGGCAAAGGGTGGCTACACCTTC. Amino acid sequence: CASSYRQGAKGGYTF.

V and J are TRBV11-3 and TRBJ1-1; 10 bases fit TRBD1. This CDR3 contains 14 residues. The trim removed 4 bases at V and 5 bases at J, leaving 4 bases unmatched. CDR1 SGHNT and CDR2 YENEEA come from the germline V gene. This chain's CDR3 is CASSSGQGVTEAFF. The CDR3 DNA follows: TGTGCCAGCAGCTCCGGACAGGGGGTTACTGAAGCTTTCTTT.

This rearrangement joins TRBV20-1 to TRBJ1-1; D is unresolved. The V gene's germline CDR1 is DFQATT and CDR2 SNEGSKA (reference sequence). V was shortened by 1 base and J by 7 bases, with 7 bases between the two germline ends. The CDR3 length is 11 residues. For the CDR3, the DNA is TGCAGTGCTAGAGCTCCAGATGAAGCTTTCTTT. Protein product: CSARAPDEAFF.

This chain links TRBV14 with TRBJ1-2; tentative D call: TRBD1 (6 bases). The V end was cut by 4 bases, the J end by 4 bases, with 16 bases between. Germline V gives CDR1 SGHDN, CDR2 FVKESK. This CDR3 contains 15 residues. DNA of the CDR3: TGTGCCAGCAGCCCACAAACAGGGAATATCTATGGCTACACCTTC. Translating it yields CASSPQTGNIYGYTF.

The rearrangement links TRBV28 to TRBJ1-4; no clear D. V was cut by 8 bases and J by 2 bases, with 9 bases left in between. The CDR3 extends over 13 amino acids. Germline-derived CDR1 and CDR2 are MDHEN and SYDVKM. This chain's CDR3 is CASVRATNEKLFF. As DNA, the CDR3 is TGTGCCAGCGTGAGGGCGACTAATGAAAAACTGTTTTTT.

The gene calls are TRBV30 and TRBJ1-5; 7 bases are shared with TRBD1. Germline V lookup: CDR1 GTSNPN, CDR2 SVGIG (reference sequence). The CDR3 is made up of 14 amino acids. The V segment lost 2 bases and the J segment 3 bases; nucleotides outside the gene matches: 4. This chain's CDR3 is CAWSQGGNNQPQHF. The CDR3 nucleotides are TGTGCCTGGAGTCAGGGGGGCAACAATCAGCCCCAGCATTTT.

V gene TRBV10-3 combines with J gene TRBJ1-5; TRBD1 is a possible D gene (5 bases). The CDR3 sequence is 15 residues long. The V end lost 3 bases, the J end lost 0 bases, and 9 bases lay between the germline ends. Per germline, CDR1 ENHRY and CDR2 SYGVKD. CDR3 sequence: CAISDGAPSNQPQHF. In nucleotides, the CDR3 is TGTGCCATCAGTGATGGGGCTCCTAGCAATCAGCCCCAGCATTTT.

This chain uses TRBV30 with TRBJ1-5; maybe TRBD1 (6 bases). The V gene lost 2 bases and the J gene lost 6 bases, with 11 bases spanning the gap. This CDR3 has 13 amino acids. The V gene's germline CDR1 is GTSNPN and CDR2 SVGIG (reference sequence). DNA for the CDR3: TGTGCCTGGAGTATAACAGGGATTCAGCCCCAGCATTTT. Its translation: CAWSITGIQPQHF. The full variable domain, completed using reference TRBV30 and TRBJ1-5, is SQTIHQWPATLVQPVGSPLSLECTVEGTSNPNLYWYRQAAGRGLQLLFYSVGIGQISSEVPQNLSASRPQDRQFILSSKKLLLSDSGFYLCAWSITGIQPQHFGDGTRLSIL.

The chain recombines TRBV6-6 with TRBJ2-1; 10 nucleotides line up with TRBD2. This CDR3 spans 15 amino acids. The V and J ends lost 5 bases and 4 bases, in that order; junction bases with no gene match: 5. Germline V lookup: CDR1 MNHNY, CDR2 SVGAGI (reference sequence). CDR3 sequence reads: CASSNPTSGYNEQFF. The DNA of the CDR3 is TGTGCCAGCAGTAATCCGACTAGCGGGTACAATGAGCAGTTCTTC.

V usage is TRBV20-1 and J usage is TRBJ2-5; D not resolved. The CDR3 is made up of 11 amino acids. Per the germline V gene, CDR1 is DFQATT and CDR2 is SNEGSKA (reference sequence). Trimming stripped 6 bases from V and 7 bases from J, with 12 bases between. The CDR3, as DNA: TGCAGTGCCTATAACTCGGGGACCCAGTACTTC. Its translation is CSAYNSGTQYF.

The rearrangement joins TRBV10-1 to TRBJ2-7; 9 bases map to TRBD2. From germline, CDR1 is WNHNN and CDR2 SYGVQD (reference sequence). The V gene end was trimmed by 0 bases and the J gene end by 6 bases; junction bases not matched to a gene: 12. The length of the CDR3 is 17 residues. The DNA for the CDR3 is TGCGCCAGCAGTGAGTCCCCCCCGGGACTAGCTTTGTGCGAGCAGTACTTC. Protein: CASSESPPGLALCEQYF.

This rearrangement joins TRBV6-5 to TRBJ2-7; D may be TRBD2 (5 bases). The CDR3 is 14 residues long. With 2 bases removed from V and 1 base from J, the gap between germline ends came to 9 bases. Germline CDR1 and CDR2: MNHEY and SVGAGI. The CDR3 here is CASSYDRTSYEQYF. CDR3 bases: TGTGCCAGCAGTTACGACCGGACTTCCTACGAGCAGTACTTC.